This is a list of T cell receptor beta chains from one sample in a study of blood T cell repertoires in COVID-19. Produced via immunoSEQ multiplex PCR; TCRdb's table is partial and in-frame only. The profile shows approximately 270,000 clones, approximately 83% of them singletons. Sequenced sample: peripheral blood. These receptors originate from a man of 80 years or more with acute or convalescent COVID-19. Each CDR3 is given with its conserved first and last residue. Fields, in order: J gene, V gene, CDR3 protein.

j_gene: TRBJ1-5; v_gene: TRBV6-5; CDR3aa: CASSYYRSPNQPQHF
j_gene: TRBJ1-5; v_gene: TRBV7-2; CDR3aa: CASSLDRIQPQHF
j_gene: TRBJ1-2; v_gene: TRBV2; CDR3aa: CASSEKTANYGYTF
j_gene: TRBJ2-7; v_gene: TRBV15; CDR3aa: CATSRGLGGSSYEQYF
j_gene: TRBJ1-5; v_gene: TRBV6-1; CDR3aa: CASSVSGTPSNQPQHF
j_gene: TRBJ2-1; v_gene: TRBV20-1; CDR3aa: CSASGGLASYNEQFF
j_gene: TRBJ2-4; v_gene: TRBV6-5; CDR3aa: CASMKGQVHWGIQYF
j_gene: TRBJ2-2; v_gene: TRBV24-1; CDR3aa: CATSESGATGELFF
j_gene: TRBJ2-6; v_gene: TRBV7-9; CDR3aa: CASSFTGTSGANVLTF
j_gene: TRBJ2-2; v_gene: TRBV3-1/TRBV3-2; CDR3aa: CASSRTGGTFNTGELFF
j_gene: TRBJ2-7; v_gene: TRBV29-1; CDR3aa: CSVGTGSYEQYF
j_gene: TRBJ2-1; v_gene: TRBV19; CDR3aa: CASRAPWSSYNEQFF
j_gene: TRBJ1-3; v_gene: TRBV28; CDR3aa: CASSFSGPSDTIYF
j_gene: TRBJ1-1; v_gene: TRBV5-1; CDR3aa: CASSERTGANTEAFF
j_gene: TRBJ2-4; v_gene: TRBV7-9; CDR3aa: CASSLKGGNIQYF
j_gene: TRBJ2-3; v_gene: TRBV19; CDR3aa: CASSPRGSTDTQYF
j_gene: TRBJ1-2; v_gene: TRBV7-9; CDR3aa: CASSTSRDRVRDGYTF
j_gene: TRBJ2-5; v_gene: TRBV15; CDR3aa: CATSSTNGQEQETQYF
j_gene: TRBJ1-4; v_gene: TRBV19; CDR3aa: CASSSPRDSVATNEKLFF
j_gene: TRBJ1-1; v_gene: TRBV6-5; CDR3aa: CASRGPGQGFFEAFF
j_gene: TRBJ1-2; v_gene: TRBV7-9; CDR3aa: CASSLSGRVNYGYTF
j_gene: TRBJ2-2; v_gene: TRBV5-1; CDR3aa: CASSLSGGRSTGELFF
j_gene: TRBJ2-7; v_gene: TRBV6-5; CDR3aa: CASSYSSGTFGYEQYF
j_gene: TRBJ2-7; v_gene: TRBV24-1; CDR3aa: CATSDLGTGDEQYF
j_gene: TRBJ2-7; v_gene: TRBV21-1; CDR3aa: CASSSDRGATYEQYF
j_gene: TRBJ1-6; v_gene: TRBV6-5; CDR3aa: CASSLRTLAAPLHF
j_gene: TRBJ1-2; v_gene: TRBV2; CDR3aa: CASNTGEVYGYTF
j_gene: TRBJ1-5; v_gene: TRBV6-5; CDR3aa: CASSYSWQGSNQPQHF
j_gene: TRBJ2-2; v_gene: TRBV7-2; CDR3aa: CASRPADRVTGELFF
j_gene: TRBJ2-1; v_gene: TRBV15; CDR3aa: CATSRVAVSEQFF
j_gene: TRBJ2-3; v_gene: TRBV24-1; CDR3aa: CATRPRGRDTDTQYF
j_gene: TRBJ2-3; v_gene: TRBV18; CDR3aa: CASSPPGRGRNTDTQYF
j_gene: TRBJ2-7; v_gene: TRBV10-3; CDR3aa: CAISEGGSYSYEQYF
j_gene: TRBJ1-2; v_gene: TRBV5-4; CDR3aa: CASSSSQGAYGYTF
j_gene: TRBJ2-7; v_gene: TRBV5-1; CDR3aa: CASSPVSWAPTYEQYF